These T cell receptor beta chains were read from a single sample in a study of CD8 T cells in ankylosing spondylitis. MiXCR, applied by TCRdb to the 5' RACE reads, yields one record per CDR3 protein. This table has some 120,000 distinct CDR3 sequences, around 13% appearing once. Sequencing used blood, either unsorted or a sorted T cell fraction (not recorded which). The source is a female donor with ankylosing spondylitis or in good health (not recorded which). Both conserved end residues are part of each CDR3. A D gene is named only where the DNA matches it firmly. Clone size is given for some rows only: seen once, a few or many times, or a class if the clone is expanded.

V: TRBV9; J: TRBJ2-3; size: many; D: TRBD1; CDR3: CASSGITGGPTDTQYF; DNA: TGTGCCAGCAGCGGGATTACAGGGGGCCCTACAGATACGCAGTATTTT
V: TRBV25-1; J: TRBJ1-3; size: NA; D: TRBD1; CDR3: CASSDFGTGWESLENTIYF; DNA: TGTGCCAGCAGTGATTTTGGGACAGGGTGGGAATCTCTGGAGAACACCATATATTTT
V: TRBV20-1; J: TRBJ2-5; size: NA; D: NA; CDR3: CSARDRGVTSGFQETQYF; DNA: TGCAGTGCTAGAGATCGCGGCGTTACGAGCGGGTTCCAAGAGACCCAGTACTTC
V: TRBV24-1; J: TRBJ2-1; size: few; D: TRBD2; CDR3: CATSDPGLVDEQFF; DNA: TGTGCCACCAGTGACCCGGGACTAGTCGATGAGCAGTTCTTC
V: TRBV7-2; J: TRBJ2-3; size: NA; D: TRBD2; CDR3: CASRGGVSTDTQYF; DNA: TGTGCCAGCAGGGGGGGGGTCAGCACAGATACGCAGTATTTT
V: TRBV7-2; J: TRBJ2-1; size: few; D: TRBD2; CDR3: CASSWTSGPYNEQFF; DNA: TGTGCCAGCAGCTGGACTAGCGGGCCCTACAATGAGCAGTTCTTC
V: TRBV5-5; J: TRBJ2-2; size: NA; D: TRBD1; CDR3: CASSRGPTGELFF; DNA: TGTGCCAGCAGTAGGGGGCCAACCGGGGAGCTGTTTTTT
V: TRBV20-1; J: TRBJ2-1; size: many; D: NA; CDR3: CSARDGTGLGNEQFF; DNA: TGCAGTGCTAGAGATGGGACTGGACTGGGGAATGAGCAGTTCTTC
V: TRBV5-1; J: TRBJ1-1; size: few; D: NA; CDR3: CASSAGINTEAFF; DNA: TGCGCCAGCAGCGCGGGAATTAACACTGAAGCTTTCTTT
V: TRBV20-1; J: TRBJ2-2; size: NA; D: TRBD2; CDR3: CSAPGSTPGLAGSGGELFF; DNA: TGCAGTGCTCCAGGATCTACGCCGGGACTAGCGGGATCGGGCGGGGAGCTGTTTTTT
V: TRBV5-1; J: TRBJ2-2; size: many; D: NA; CDR3: CASSLYDSTGELFF; DNA: TGCGCCAGCAGCTTGTATGACAGCACCGGGGAGCTGTTTTTT
V: TRBV4-1; J: TRBJ1-2; size: many; D: NA; CDR3: CASSQAGRDGYTF; DNA: TGCGCCAGCAGCCAAGCGGGGAGGGATGGCTACACCTTC
V: TRBV3-1; J: TRBJ2-5; size: NA; D: TRBD2; CDR3: CASSLLGLTQETQYF; DNA: TGTGCCAGCAGCCTCTTGGGACTAACCCAAGAGACCCAGTACTTC
V: TRBV15; J: TRBJ2-7; size: NA; D: TRBD2; CDR3: CATSRDGGLAGDLSYEQYF; DNA: TGTGCCACCAGCAGAGATGGAGGACTAGCGGGAGACCTCTCCTACGAGCAGTACTTC
V: TRBV3-1; J: TRBJ2-1; size: many; D: TRBD2; CDR3: CASSQLSSGYNEQFF; DNA: TGTGCCAGCAGCCAATTGTCTAGCGGCTACAATGAGCAGTTCTTC
V: TRBV20-1; J: TRBJ2-1; size: NA; D: NA; CDR3: CSALGEGRYNEQFF; DNA: TGCAGTGCTCTCGGGGAAGGGCGATACAATGAGCAGTTCTTC
V: TRBV6-1; J: TRBJ1-5; size: many; D: TRBD1; CDR3: CAIGQGNQPQHF; DNA: TGTGCCATCGGACAGGGCAATCAGCCCCAGCATTTT
V: TRBV11-2; J: TRBJ2-1; size: many; D: NA; CDR3: CASSLGPGTYNEQFF; DNA: TGTGCCAGCAGCTTGGGGCCGGGGACATACAATGAGCAGTTCTTC
V: TRBV12-3/TRBV12-4; J: TRBJ1-6; size: many; D: TRBD1; CDR3: CASSAGQGSNNSPLHF; DNA: TGTGCCAGCAGTGCGGGACAGGGATCTAATAATTCACCCCTCCACTTT
V: TRBV5-1; J: TRBJ2-7; size: few; D: NA; CDR3: CASSPIMGQTSYEQYF; DNA: TGCGCCAGCAGCCCAATCATGGGACAAACCTCCTACGAGCAGTACTTC
V: TRBV29-1; J: TRBJ2-3; size: NA; D: NA; CDR3: CSHRGGDTQYF; DNA: TGCAGCCACAGGGGGGGAGATACGCAGTATTTT
V: TRBV20-1; J: TRBJ1-1; size: many; D: NA; CDR3: CSAARKPRNEAFF; DNA: TGCAGTGCCGCCCGCAAACCGAGGAATGAAGCTTTCTTT
V: TRBV29-1; J: TRBJ1-2; size: many; D: NA; CDR3: CSVEYNGYTF; DNA: TGCAGCGTTGAATATAATGGCTACACCTTC
V: TRBV12-3/TRBV12-4; J: TRBJ1-1; size: NA; D: NA; CDR3: CASNFDTEAFF; DNA: TGTGCCAGTAACTTTGACACTGAAGCTTTCTTT
V: TRBV20-1; J: TRBJ2-3; size: many; D: NA; CDR3: CSAREGSSTDTQYF; DNA: TGCAGTGCTAGAGAGGGCAGTTCCACAGATACGCAGTATTTT
V: TRBV20-1; J: TRBJ2-1; size: many; D: TRBD2; CDR3: CSARGFASGSVNEQFF; DNA: TGCAGTGCTAGAGGGTTTGCTAGCGGGAGTGTCAATGAGCAGTTCTTC
V: TRBV7-9; J: TRBJ1-4; size: few; D: NA; CDR3: CASSYPPTGGREKLFF; DNA: TGTGCCAGCAGCTACCCACCTACAGGAGGGCGTGAAAAACTGTTTTTT
V: TRBV6-5; J: TRBJ1-3; size: many; D: NA; CDR3: CASSYFGPSSGAGNTIYF; DNA: TGTGCCAGCAGTTACTTCGGCCCCAGCTCCGGGGCGGGAAACACCATATATTTT
V: TRBV5-1; J: TRBJ1-1; size: many; D: TRBD1; CDR3: CASSPGGSSNTEAFF; DNA: TGCGCCAGCAGCCCAGGGGGGTCGTCGAACACTGAAGCTTTCTTT
V: TRBV5-1; J: TRBJ2-2; size: many; D: NA; CDR3: CASSLEAGELFF; DNA: TGCGCCAGCAGCTTGGAAGCCGGGGAGCTGTTTTTT
V: TRBV20-1; J: TRBJ2-7; size: NA; D: TRBD1; CDR3: CSARPSGGSGQQYF; DNA: TGCAGTGCTAGACCTTCAGGGGGATCGGGGCAGCAGTACTTC
V: TRBV3-1; J: TRBJ2-4; size: few; D: NA; CDR3: CASSLEAKLVQYF; DNA: TGTGCCAGCAGTCTGGAGGCTAAACTCGTTCAGTACTTC
V: TRBV5-1; J: TRBJ2-3; size: NA; D: TRBD2; CDR3: CASSGGGTDTQYF; DNA: TGCGCCAGCAGCGGGGGGGGCACAGATACGCAGTATTTT
V: TRBV12-3/TRBV12-4; J: TRBJ1-1; size: NA; D: TRBD1; CDR3: CASRPPDRTKAFF; DNA: TGTGCCAGCAGACCTCCGGACAGGACGAAAGCTTTCTTT
V: TRBV18; J: TRBJ1-1; size: many; D: NA; CDR3: CASSVTDNTEAFF; DNA: TGTGCCAGCTCGGTCACAGATAACACTGAAGCTTTCTTT
V: TRBV11-2; J: TRBJ1-3; size: NA; D: NA; CDR3: CASTRNTIYF; DNA: TGTGCCTCGACTAGGAACACCATATATTTT
V: TRBV6-5; J: TRBJ2-3; size: many; D: NA; CDR3: CASSSSGRGWQGRYF; DNA: TGTGCCAGCAGTTCTTCCGGTCGGGGTTGGCAAGGGCGGTATTTT
V: TRBV25-1; J: TRBJ2-7; size: many; D: NA; CDR3: CASSWGAFRYF; DNA: TGTGCCAGCAGCTGGGGGGCGTTTCGGTACTTC
V: TRBV7-9; J: TRBJ2-1; size: NA; D: TRBD2; CDR3: CASSPGRFRGSGYNEQFF; DNA: TGTGCCAGCAGCCCCGGGCGGTTCCGCGGGAGCGGGTACAATGAGCAGTTCTTC
V: TRBV20-1; J: TRBJ2-3; size: many; D: NA; CDR3: CSAAGSTDTQYF; DNA: TGCAGTGCCGCGGGGAGCACAGATACGCAGTATTTT
V: TRBV27; J: TRBJ2-2; size: NA; D: TRBD2; CDR3: CASRRGAGGPNTGELFF; DNA: TGTGCCAGCAGACGAGGGGCGGGAGGACCAAACACCGGGGAGCTGTTTTTT
V: TRBV6-5; J: TRBJ2-3; size: few; D: NA; CDR3: CASSYSPGNGDTQYF; DNA: TGTGCCAGCAGTTACTCTCCCGGGAACGGAGATACGCAGTATTTT
V: TRBV5-4; J: TRBJ1-2; size: NA; D: TRBD1; CDR3: CASSEAPTGSDYGYTF; DNA: TGTGCCAGCAGCGAAGCTCCGACAGGGTCAGACTATGGCTACACCTTC
V: TRBV18; J: TRBJ1-1; size: many; D: NA; CDR3: CASSPNKGNTEAFF; DNA: TGTGCCAGCTCCCCCAACAAGGGGAACACTGAAGCTTTCTTT
V: TRBV7-2; J: TRBJ2-7; size: NA; D: NA; CDR3: CASSLDTSTYEQYF; DNA: TGTGCCAGCAGCTTAGATACGTCGACCTACGAGCAGTACTTC
V: TRBV27; J: TRBJ2-7; size: few; D: TRBD1; CDR3: CASSLQGALGEQYF; DNA: TGTGCCAGCAGCTTACAGGGGGCTCTCGGCGAGCAGTACTTC
V: TRBV24-1; J: TRBJ2-5; size: many; D: NA; CDR3: CATQGDLGTQYF; DNA: TGTGCCACCCAGGGAGATCTCGGGACCCAGTACTTC
V: TRBV6-5; J: TRBJ1-5; size: many; D: NA; CDR3: CASSFLRGNSNQPQHF; DNA: TGTGCCAGCAGTTTCCTCCGGGGCAATAGCAATCAGCCCCAGCATTTT